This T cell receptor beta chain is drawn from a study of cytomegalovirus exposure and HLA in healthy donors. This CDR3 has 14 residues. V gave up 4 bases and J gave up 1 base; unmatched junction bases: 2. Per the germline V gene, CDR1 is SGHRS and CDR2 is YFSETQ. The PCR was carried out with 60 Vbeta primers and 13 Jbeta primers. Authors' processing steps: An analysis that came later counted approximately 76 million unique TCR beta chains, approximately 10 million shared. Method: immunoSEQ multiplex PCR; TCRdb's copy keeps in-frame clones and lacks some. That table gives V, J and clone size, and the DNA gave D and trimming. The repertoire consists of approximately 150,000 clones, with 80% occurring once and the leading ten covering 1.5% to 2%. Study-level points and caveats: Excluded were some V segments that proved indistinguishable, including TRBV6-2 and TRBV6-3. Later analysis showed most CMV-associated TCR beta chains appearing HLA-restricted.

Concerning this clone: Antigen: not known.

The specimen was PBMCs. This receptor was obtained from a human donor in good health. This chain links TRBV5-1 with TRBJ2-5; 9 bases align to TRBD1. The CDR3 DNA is TGCGCCAGCAGCCTACAGGGGGCCCAAGAGACCCAGTACTTC. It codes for CASSLQGAQETQYF.